This T cell receptor beta chain was sequenced for a study of CD8 T cells in ankylosing spondylitis. Study-wide points: Blood of patients with ankylosing spondylitis appeared to be characterized by a TCR beta motif of 8 or 9 highly homologous variants. Disease-linked clones reportedly showed significant enrichment in matched ankylosing spondylitis synovial fluid. Disease-linked clones bore a CD8+ phenotype and were relatively rare in peripheral blood. In the blood and synovial fluid of reactive arthritis, some motif variants had been previously reported.

Quantitative 5'-RACE was performed with molecular barcodes, and it yielded the TCR beta libraries. From the 5' RACE reads, TCRdb called clonotypes with MiXCR, one entry per CDR3 protein. The table includes about 220,000 distinct CDR3 sequences, approximately 7.3% detected once. Germline CDR1 and CDR2: MNHEY and SMNVEV (reference sequence). Losses at the gene ends were 6 bases for V and 6 bases for J; bases not matched to a gene: 13. This CDR3 comprises 15 residues. This clonotype was seen at least ten times. As yet, its antigen is unknown. Material for sequencing was blood, either unsorted or a sorted T cell fraction (not recorded which). The clonotype was recovered from a male donor with ankylosing spondylitis. V usage is TRBV27 and J usage is TRBJ2-7; 8 nucleotides match TRBD1. The CDR3 bases are TGTGCCAGCAGCCTAGCCGGGACAGGAATCCCCGAGCAGTACTTC. This encodes CASSLAGTGIPEQYF.